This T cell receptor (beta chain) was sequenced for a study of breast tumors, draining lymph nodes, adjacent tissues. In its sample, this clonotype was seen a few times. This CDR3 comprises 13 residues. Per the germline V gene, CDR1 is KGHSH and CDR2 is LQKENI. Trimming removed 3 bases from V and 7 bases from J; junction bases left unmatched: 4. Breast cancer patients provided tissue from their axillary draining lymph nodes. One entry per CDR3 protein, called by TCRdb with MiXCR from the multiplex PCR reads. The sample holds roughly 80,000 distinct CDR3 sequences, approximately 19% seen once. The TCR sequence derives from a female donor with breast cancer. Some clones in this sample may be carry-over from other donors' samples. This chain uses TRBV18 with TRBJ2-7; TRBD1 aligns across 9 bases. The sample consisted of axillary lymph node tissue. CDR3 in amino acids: CASSPDRGGEQYF. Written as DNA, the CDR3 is TGTGCCAGCTCACCGGACAGGGGAGGTGAGCAGTACTTC. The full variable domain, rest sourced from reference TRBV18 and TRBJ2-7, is NAGVMQNPRHLVRRRGQEARLRCSPMKGHSHVYWYRQLPEEGLKFMVYLQKENIIDESGMPKERFSAEFPKEGPSILRIQQVVRGDSAAYFCASSPDRGGEQYFGPGTRLTVT.